Below, 7 T cell receptor beta chains from the same sample are listed, as sequenced in a study of cytomegalovirus exposure and HLA in healthy donors. Assay: immunoSEQ multiplex PCR; the TCRdb copy retains only in-frame clones and omits some. The sample lists approximately 70,000 clones; about 94% were seen once. Material: PBMCs. The receptors were gathered from a woman aged 18-29 years in good health and CMV-seronegative.

The V and J genes are TRBV6-4 and TRBJ2-1; 14 positions match TRBD2. Germline V gene sequence: CDR1 MRHNA, CDR2 SNTAGT. The CDR3 totals 14 residues. V lost 8 bases to trimming and J lost 8 bases; unmatched junction nucleotides: 5. The CDR3, as DNA: TGTGCCAGCGGAGGGGGACTAGCGGGAGATGAGCAGTTCTTC. This sequence encodes CASGGGLAGDEQFF.

The chain recombines TRBV27 with TRBJ2-4, with D uncertain. Germline V gene lookup returns CDR1 MNHEY and CDR2 SMNVEV (reference sequence). The CDR3 runs 16 residues. Trimming cost V 0 bases and J 1 base, with 10 bases left between them. CDR3 bases: TGTGCCAGCAGTTTATCCCCTTCCCCCGCCAAAAACATTCAGTACTTC. This encodes CASSLSPSPAKNIQYF.

This clone appeared once. The genes are TRBV2 and TRBJ2-5, with 7 positions matching TRBD2. CDR1 SNHLY and CDR2 FYNNEI come from the germline V gene. Trimming took 6 bases from V and 1 from J; bases not matched to a gene: 5. This CDR3 spans 14 amino acids. In DNA, the CDR3 is TGTGCCAGCAGCCAGCGGGGTAGCCAAGAGACCCAGTACTTC. Protein sequence: CASSQRGSQETQYF.

This clone was found once. The gene calls are TRBV13 and TRBJ2-1; 13 bases agree with TRBD2. Germline CDR1 PRHDT, CDR2 FYEKMQ (reference sequence). V gave up 5 bases and J gave up 6 bases; unmatched junction bases: 7. The CDR3 loop spans 16 amino acids. CDR3 residues: CASSRPGLAGVNEQFF. The CDR3 region has the DNA TGTGCCAGCAGCCGACCCGGACTAGCGGGAGTCAATGAGCAGTTCTTC.

This rearrangement joins TRBV7-9 to TRBJ2-7, with 8 positions matching TRBD2. The germline V gene encodes CDR1 SEHNR and CDR2 FQNEAQ (reference sequence). The CDR3 has 14 residues. V shed 5 bases and J 4 bases; nucleotides not matched to a gene: 7. Written as DNA, the CDR3 is TGTGCCAGCAGCCAGCGGGAGTTTTTTTACGAGCAGTACTTC. It translates to CASSQREFFYEQYF.

This chain connects TRBV19 to TRBJ2-7; the D gene is possibly TRBD1 (6 bases). Between the trimmed V and J ends, which lost 10 bases and 1 base, there was a span of 11 bases. CDR1 and CDR2 from the germline V gene are LNHDA and SQIVND (reference sequence). There are 12 residues in the CDR3. The CDR3 loop is CATSGQSYEQYF. The CDR3 DNA reads as TGTGCCACCTCCGGACAGTCCTACGAGCAGTACTTC.

This clone appeared a single time. The gene calls are TRBV2 and TRBJ2-5, with 11 bases identical to TRBD2. This CDR3 has 16 residues. Unmatched junction bases numbered 7, after V lost 6 bases and J lost 1 base. The V gene's germline CDR1 is SNHLY and CDR2 FYNNEI. CDR3: CASRLAGGFVQETQYF. CDR3 sequence (DNA): TGTGCCAGCAGGCTAGCGGGGGGATTTGTCCAAGAGACCCAGTACTTC.